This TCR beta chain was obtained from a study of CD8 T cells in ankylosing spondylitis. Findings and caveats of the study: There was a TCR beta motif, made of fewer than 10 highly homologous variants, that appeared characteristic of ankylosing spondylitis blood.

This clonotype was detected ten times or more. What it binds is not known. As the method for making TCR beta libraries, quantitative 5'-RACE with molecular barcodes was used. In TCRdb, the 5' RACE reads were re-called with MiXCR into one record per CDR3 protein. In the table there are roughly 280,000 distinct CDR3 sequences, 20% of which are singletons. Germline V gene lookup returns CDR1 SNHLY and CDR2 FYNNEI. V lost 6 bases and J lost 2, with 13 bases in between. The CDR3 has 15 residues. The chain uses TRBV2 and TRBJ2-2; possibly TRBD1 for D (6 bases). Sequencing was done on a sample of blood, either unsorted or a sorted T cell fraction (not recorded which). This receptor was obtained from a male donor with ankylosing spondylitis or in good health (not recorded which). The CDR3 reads CASSPGQRNTGELFF. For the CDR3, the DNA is TGTGCCAGCAGCCCCGGACAGCGCAACACCGGGGAGCTGTTTTTT.